This TCR beta chain was captured in a study of blood T cell repertoires in COVID-19. Study summary: Acute and convalescent COVID-19 samples came from the United States, Italy and Spain. PBMCs, B-cell-depleted T cells, or T cells provided the cDNA or gDNA that made up the material.

Per the study methods: Amplification of reference gene primers provided the estimated nucleated cell counts. TCRdb's table, derived via immunoSEQ multiplex PCR, lists solely in-frame clones and lacks some. That table is the source of V, J and clone size, and D and trimming were worked out from the DNA. The sample yields roughly 260,000 clones, roughly 88% seen once. Germline V CDR1 and CDR2: MNHEY, SMNVEV (reference sequence). This CDR3 spans 16 amino acids. V lost 3 bases to trimming and J lost 3 bases; unmatched junction nucleotides: 9. This TCR derives from a middle-aged woman who had recovered from COVID-19. The chain has TRBV27 and TRBJ2-3, with TRBD1 matching 7 bases. Sequencing input: peripheral blood. CDR3 bases: TGTGCCAGCAGTTTTCAGTATGACAGGGTAACAGATACGCAGTATTTT. Amino acid sequence: CASSFQYDRVTDTQYF.